The rows below give T cell receptor beta chains drawn from one sample of a study of blood T cell repertoires in COVID-19. Clones were read by immunoSEQ multiplex PCR, and TCRdb kept only the in-frame ones, dropping some. The data show 90,000 to 120,000 clones, 55% to 75% seen once. Sequencing was done on a sample of peripheral blood. Receptors originate from a woman aged 40 to 50 with acute or convalescent COVID-19. CDR3s include the opening cysteine and the closing phenylalanine or tryptophan. The D gene is left open where the match is weak. Some rows mark clone size as missing; the rest say once, few, many or name a class of expanded clone.

size,J,V,D,DNA,CDR3
many,TRBJ2-4,TRBV18,NA,TGTGCCAGCTCACCAGGGGGCAAGGAGTACATTCAGTACTTC,CASSPGGKEYIQYF
NA,TRBJ1-2,TRBV3-1/TRBV3-2,TRBD1,TGTGCCAGCAGCCAGGCAGGACAGGCTCCTGGAGGCTACACCTTC,CASSQAGQAPGGYTF
NA,TRBJ1-1,TRBV29-1,NA,TGCAGCGTTGTTCGCCGGACAGCCAACACTGAAGCTTTCTTT,CSVVRRTANTEAFF
NA,TRBJ2-2,TRBV28,TRBD1,TGTGCCAGCACAGAGGGACAGAGGACCGGGGAGCTGTTTTTT,CASTEGQRTGELFF
NA,TRBJ2-3,TRBV10-2,TRBD2,TGCGCCAGCAGTGAGTCGACTAGCGGGGGGGGATATACGCAGTATTTT,CASSESTSGGGYTQYF
NA,TRBJ1-3,TRBV9,NA,TGTGCCAGCAGCGTAAACAGGGATGGAAACACCATATATTTT,CASSVNRDGNTIYF
NA,TRBJ2-3,TRBV29-1,TRBD2,TGCAGCGCCGAGGTCGCGGGGGGCCTCTTACGCACAGATACGCAGTATTTT,CSAEVAGGLLRTDTQYF
NA,TRBJ1-5,TRBV19,NA,TGTGCCAGTAGTATACAGGTTGGTCAGCCCCAGCATTTT,CASSIQVGQPQHF
NA,TRBJ1-6,TRBV28,NA,TGTGCCAGCAGTCCTACCGGAGGCCCCCAACAAAATTCACCCCTCCACTTT,CASSPTGGPQQNSPLHF
few,TRBJ1-1,TRBV9,NA,TGTGCCAGCAGGAAAGAACCTAAGTCGACTGAAGCTTTCTTT,CASRKEPKSTEAFF
NA,TRBJ1-6,TRBV28,NA,TGTGCCAGCGCACAGGGTAACAATTCACCCCTCCACTTT,CASAQGNNSPLHF
NA,TRBJ2-2,TRBV27,TRBD1,TGTGCCAGCAGTTTCGGGACAGGGGGCGTTCGGACCGGGGAGCTGTTTTTT,CASSFGTGGVRTGELFF
NA,TRBJ2-1,TRBV7-2,TRBD2,TGTGCCAGCAGCTTAAGCGGGGGTTACGGTGAGCAGTTCTTC,CASSLSGGYGEQFF
NA,TRBJ2-7,TRBV25-1,TRBD1,TGTGCCAGCAGTGAATCAGTCCGACAGGGTCGCTACGAGCAGTACTTC,CASSESVRQGRYEQYF
few,TRBJ1-1,TRBV27,TRBD1,TGTGCCAGCAGTTTATACTTTGGACAGGATGAAGCTTTCTTT,CASSLYFGQDEAFF
NA,TRBJ2-7,TRBV9,NA,TGTGCCAGCAGCGTAGGAGGGAGCTACGAGCAGTACTTC,CASSVGGSYEQYF
NA,TRBJ1-1,TRBV5-8,TRBD1,TGTGCCAGCAGCTTACCGGGACAGGGGTCCTCTGAAGCTTTCTTT,CASSLPGQGSSEAFF
few,TRBJ2-4,TRBV14,NA,TGTGCCAGCAGCCAAGAGGGCAGCCAGAGGGAGTACTTC,CASSQEGSQREYF
NA,TRBJ1-1,TRBV5-1,NA,TGCGCCAGCAGCTTGGCTGGGGACAAGAACACTGAAGCTTTCTTT,CASSLAGDKNTEAFF
NA,TRBJ2-7,TRBV3-1/TRBV3-2,TRBD1,TGTGCCAGCAGCGCGACAGGGCTCGAGCAGTACTTC,CASSATGLEQYF
NA,TRBJ1-4,TRBV29-1,NA,TGCAGCGGTGGGGATATGAGGGATGAAAAACTGTTTTTT,CSGGDMRDEKLFF
few,TRBJ1-6,TRBV3-1/TRBV3-2,NA,TGTGCCAGCAGCCAAAGGGCAGGGGACCCTAATTCACCCCTCCACTTT,CASSQRAGDPNSPLHF
NA,TRBJ1-5,TRBV6-6,TRBD1,TGTGCCAGCAGTGCGGGACAGGGAAGCCAGCCCCAGCATTTT,CASSAGQGSQPQHF
NA,TRBJ2-7,TRBV11-1,NA,TGTGCCAGCAGCTTAGTCGAGGACAGGCAGTACTTC,CASSLVEDRQYF
once,TRBJ2-1,TRBV6-4,TRBD2,TGTGCCAGCAGTGAGAACAGCGGGGGCCTAGGGGAGCAGTTCTTC,CASSENSGGLGEQFF
few,TRBJ2-5,TRBV4-1,NA,TGCGCCAGCAGCCCCTACCCAGACAGGGCGGGGGAGACCCAGTACTTC,CASSPYPDRAGETQYF
NA,TRBJ1-2,TRBV10-2,TRBD1,TGCGCCACCAGACTGGGAAGGGGGCCCTATGGCTACACCTTC,CATRLGRGPYGYTF
once,TRBJ1-1,TRBV7-2,NA,TGTGCCAGCAGCCCAACGGGAGGCCTAAGGAACACTGAAGCTTTCTTT,CASSPTGGLRNTEAFF
NA,TRBJ1-2,TRBV10-3,NA,TGTGCCATCAGTGGCAAGGGGGAGAACTATGGCTACACCTTC,CAISGKGENYGYTF
NA,TRBJ2-5,TRBV6-2/TRBV6-3,NA,TGTGCCAGCAGTTACGGTAAATCGACAGGGAGGCAGACCCAGTACTTC,CASSYGKSTGRQTQYF
NA,TRBJ1-6,TRBV5-6,NA,TGTGCCAGCATCACATCCCCCAGAACACCCCTCCACTTT,CASITSPRTPLHF
NA,TRBJ2-7,TRBV9,NA,TGTGCCAGCAGCGTAGGAGGGTTTACCTACGAGCAGTACTTC,CASSVGGFTYEQYF
few,TRBJ2-5,TRBV4-2,TRBD1,TGTGCCAGCAGCCCGGGACAGGGCGTGCGGTGGGAGACCCAGTACTTC,CASSPGQGVRWETQYF
NA,TRBJ1-2,TRBV6-5,NA,TGTGCCAGCAGGACCTGGCGGGTTAACTATGGCTACACCTTC,CASRTWRVNYGYTF
NA,TRBJ2-1,TRBV10-1,TRBD1,TGCGCCAGCAGTGACCGGGACAGGGGCGAGAAGGGCAATGAGCAGTTCTTC,CASSDRDRGEKGNEQFF
NA,TRBJ2-7,TRBV6-5,NA,TGTGCCAGCAGTTACCGGCAGAGACTTTCCTACGAGCAGTACTTC,CASSYRQRLSYEQYF
NA,TRBJ2-6,TRBV5-5,NA,TGTGCCAGCAGCTTTCTGGCAGGGTTGGTGTCGGTGGCTGGGGCCAACGTCCTGACTTTC,CASSFLAGLVSVAGANVLTF
NA,TRBJ1-2,TRBV27,TRBD1,TGTGCCAGCAGTTCGGGACAGTTTCGTGATGGCTACACCTTC,CASSSGQFRDGYTF
NA,TRBJ1-5,TRBV7-8,NA,TGTGCCAGCAGCTTAGATCGGGAGAGGCAGCCCCAGCATTTT,CASSLDRERQPQHF
few,TRBJ1-2,TRBV5-1,TRBD1,TGCGCCAGCAGGAGGGACAGCGATTACTATGGCTACACCTTC,CASRRDSDYYGYTF
NA,TRBJ2-5,TRBV5-1,NA,TGCGCCAGCAGCTTGGGGGCCTTAGAGACCCAGTACTTC,CASSLGALETQYF
few,TRBJ1-5,TRBV7-9,NA,TGTGCCAGCAGTACAGGGAGTCAGCCCCAGCATTTT,CASSTGSQPQHF
few,TRBJ2-3,TRBV30,TRBD2,TGTGCCTGGAAACTAGCGGGCTACACAGATACGCAGTATTTT,CAWKLAGYTDTQYF
NA,TRBJ1-6,TRBV5-5,NA,TGTGCCAGCAGCTTTGACCAACAGGGATCTGGTTCACCCCTCCACTTT,CASSFDQQGSGSPLHF
once,TRBJ1-2,TRBV10-3,TRBD1,TGTGCCATCAGTGATTGGGACAGGGGATATGGCTACACCTTC,CAISDWDRGYGYTF
NA,TRBJ2-3,TRBV6-5,NA,TGTGCCAGCAGACTAAAAGGACAGATATGGGATACGCAGTATTTT,CASRLKGQIWDTQYF
NA,TRBJ1-3,TRBV4-3,NA,TGCGCCAGCAGCCAAGACGCAGGCAACTCTGGAAACACCATATATTTT,CASSQDAGNSGNTIYF
NA,TRBJ1-2,TRBV28,TRBD1,TGTGCCAGCAGCCTCGGGACAGGGCCCTATGGCTACACCTTC,CASSLGTGPYGYTF
NA,TRBJ2-1,TRBV3-1/TRBV3-2,NA,TGTGCCAGCAGCCAAGATCGAACCAGGGGTATTTCCAATGAGCAGTTCTTC,CASSQDRTRGISNEQFF
few,TRBJ2-2,TRBV5-1,TRBD1,TGCGCCAGCAGCTTGCAGGGAATTGGTAGGGGGCTGATCGGGGAGCTGTTTTTT,CASSLQGIGRGLIGELFF
NA,TRBJ1-4,TRBV6-5,NA,TGTGCCAGCAGTTACAGGGGAGGCGAAAAACTGTTTTTT,CASSYRGGEKLFF
NA,TRBJ2-5,TRBV5-1,TRBD2,TGCGCCAGCAGCTTGGGGACTAGCCGGGAGGAGACCCAGTACTTC,CASSLGTSREETQYF